This TCR beta chain came from a study of T cells in Graves' hyperthyroidism and ophthalmopathy. Study-level points and caveats: Most clonotypes expanded in the thyroid (above 0.001) were also present in blood.

At least ten counts were recorded for this clonotype. Its target is not known. From RNA transcripts, TCR beta CDR3 regions were amplified. The study used the HTBI primer set for a first-round RT-PCR of the TCR CDR3. TCRdb called the multiplex PCR reads again in MiXCR, with one record for every CDR3 protein. The table records under 65,000 distinct CDR3 sequences, under 70% of them present only once. Fresh peripheral blood, more than 9 ml, yielded the PBMCs. Sequences were obtained from blood. This TCR was sampled from a woman between 55 and 75 years old with Graves' ophthalmopathy.

CDR3 residues: CASSLGNYRDEQFF. CDR3 coding DNA: TGTGCCAGCAGCTTAGGGAATTACAGGGATGAGCAGTTCTTC. This rearrangement joins TRBV11-3 to TRBJ2-1, with a possible D match to TRBD1 (6 bases). V shed 1 base and J shed 8 bases, with 12 bases lying between them. Germline CDR1 reads SGHNT; CDR2 reads YENEEA. There are 14 residues in the CDR3.